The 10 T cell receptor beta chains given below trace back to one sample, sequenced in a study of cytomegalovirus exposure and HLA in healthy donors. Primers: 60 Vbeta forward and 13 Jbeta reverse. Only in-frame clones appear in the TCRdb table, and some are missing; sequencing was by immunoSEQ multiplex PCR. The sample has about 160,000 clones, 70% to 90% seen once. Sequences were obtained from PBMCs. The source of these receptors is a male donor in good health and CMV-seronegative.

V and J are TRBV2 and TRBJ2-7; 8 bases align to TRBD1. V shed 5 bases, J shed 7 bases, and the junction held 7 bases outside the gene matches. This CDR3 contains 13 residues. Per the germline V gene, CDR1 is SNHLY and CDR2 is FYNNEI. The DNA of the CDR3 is TGTGCCAGCAGTCCGGGTGGACAGGGTGAGCAGTACTTC. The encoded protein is CASSPGGQGEQYF.

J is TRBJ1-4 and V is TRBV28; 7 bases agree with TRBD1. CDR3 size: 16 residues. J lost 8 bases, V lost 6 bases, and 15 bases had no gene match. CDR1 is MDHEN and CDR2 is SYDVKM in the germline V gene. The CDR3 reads CASRVKGAHPSEKLFF. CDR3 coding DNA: TGTGCCAGCAGGGTAAAGGGGGCGCACCCATCAGAAAAACTGTTTTTT.

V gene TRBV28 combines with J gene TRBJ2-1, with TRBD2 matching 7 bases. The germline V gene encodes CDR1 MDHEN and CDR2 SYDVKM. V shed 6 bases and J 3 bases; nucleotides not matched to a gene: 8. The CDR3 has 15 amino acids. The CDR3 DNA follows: TGTGCCAGCAGCAGAGCGGGACTCCGCTACAATGAGCAGTTCTTC. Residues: CASSRAGLRYNEQFF.

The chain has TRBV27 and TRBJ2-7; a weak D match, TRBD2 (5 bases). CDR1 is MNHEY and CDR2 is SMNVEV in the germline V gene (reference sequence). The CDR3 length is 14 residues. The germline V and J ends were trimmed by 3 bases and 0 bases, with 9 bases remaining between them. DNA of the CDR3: TGTGCCAGCAGTTTTCGCGGGCCCTCCTACGAGCAGTACTTC. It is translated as CASSFRGPSYEQYF.

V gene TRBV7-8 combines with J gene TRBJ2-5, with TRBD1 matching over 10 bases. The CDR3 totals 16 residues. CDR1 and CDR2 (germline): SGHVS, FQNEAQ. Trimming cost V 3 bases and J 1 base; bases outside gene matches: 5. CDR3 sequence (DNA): TGTGCCAGCAGCTTTCCCCGGACAGGGGGCCAAGAGACCCAGTACTTC. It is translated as CASSFPRTGGQETQYF. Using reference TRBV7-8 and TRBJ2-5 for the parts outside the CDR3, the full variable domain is GAGVSQSPRYKVAKRGQDVALRCDPISGHVSLFWYQQALGQGPEFLTYFQNEAQLDKSGLPSDRFFAERPEGSVSTLKIQRTQQEDSAVYLCASSFPRTGGQETQYFGPGTRLLVL.

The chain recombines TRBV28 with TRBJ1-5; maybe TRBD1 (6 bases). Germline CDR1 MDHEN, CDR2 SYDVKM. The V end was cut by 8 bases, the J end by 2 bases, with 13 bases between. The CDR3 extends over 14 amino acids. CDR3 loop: CASGLQGGNQPQHF. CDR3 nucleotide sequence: TGTGCCAGCGGGCTACAGGGCGGCAATCAGCCCCAGCATTTT.

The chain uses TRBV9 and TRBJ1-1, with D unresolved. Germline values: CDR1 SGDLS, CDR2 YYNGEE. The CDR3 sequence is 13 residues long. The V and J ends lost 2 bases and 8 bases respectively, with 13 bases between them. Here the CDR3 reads CASSVGVTSEAFF. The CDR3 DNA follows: TGTGCCAGCAGCGTCGGAGTAACATCCGAAGCTTTCTTT.

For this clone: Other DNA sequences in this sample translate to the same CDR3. Written as DNA, the CDR3 is TGCGCCAGCAGCCTGATCGCAGGGGAGACCTACGAGCAGTACTTC. Its protein product is CASSLIAGETYEQYF. This rearrangement joins TRBV5-1 to TRBJ2-7, with D possibly matching TRBD1 (6 bases). The V and J ends lost 4 bases and 2 bases respectively, with 16 bases between them. This CDR3 contains 15 residues. Germline V CDR1 and CDR2: SGHRS, YFSETQ.

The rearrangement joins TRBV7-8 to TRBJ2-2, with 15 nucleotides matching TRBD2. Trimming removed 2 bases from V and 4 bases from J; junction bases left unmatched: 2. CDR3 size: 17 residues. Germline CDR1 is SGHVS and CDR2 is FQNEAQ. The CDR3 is CASSLRTSGGGTGELFF. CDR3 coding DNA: TGTGCCAGCAGCTTACGGACTAGCGGGGGGGGCACCGGGGAGCTGTTTTTT.

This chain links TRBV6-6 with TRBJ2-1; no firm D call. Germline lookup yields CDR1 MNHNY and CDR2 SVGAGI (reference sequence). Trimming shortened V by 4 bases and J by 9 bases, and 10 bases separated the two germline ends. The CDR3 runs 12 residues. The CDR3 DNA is TGTGCCAGCAGTTCCTTCTTGTCTGAGCAGTTCTTC. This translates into CASSSFLSEQFF.